A single sample is the source of the 18 T cell receptor beta chains below, sequenced in a study of T-cell reconstitution after alpha-beta-depleted transplantation in children. The TCRbeta library incorporated unique molecular identifiers. TCRdb recomputed calls from the PCR reads with MiXCR, one row per CDR3 protein. The repertoire consists of hundreds of thousands of distinct CDR3 sequences, with roughly 23% occurring once and the leading ten covering roughly 14%. The specimen was PBMCs, mostly from graft donor cells, collected 360 days after TCRalphabeta/CD19-depleted stem cell transplant. The origin of the receptors is a boy in the first two years of life who had a stem cell transplant for acute myeloid leukemia, so the T cells may come from the graft donor.

The V call is TRBV20-1, the J call TRBJ1-2; D not certain. Deletions cut 8 bases from V and 2 bases from J, with 15 bases between. The germline V gene has CDR1 DFQATT and CDR2 SNEGSKA (reference sequence). This CDR3 is built from 13 residues. CDR3 residues: CSNGQLSNYGYTF. CDR3 coding DNA: TGCAGTAACGGGCAGCTTTCGAACTATGGCTACACCTTC.

The sample holds a few counts of this clonotype. V usage is TRBV20-1 and J usage is TRBJ2-5, with 10 nucleotides matching TRBD1. The CDR3 spans 15 residues. CDR1 DFQATT and CDR2 SNEGSKA come from the germline V gene (reference sequence). Losses at the gene ends were 0 bases for V and 4 bases for J; bases not matched to a gene: 5. DNA of the CDR3: TGCAGTGCTAGAGACCAGGACAGGGGGAGAGAGACCCAGTACTTC. Residues: CSARDQDRGRETQYF.

This clonotype was counted between two and nine times. The chain combines TRBV11-3 with TRBJ2-7; 11 bases fit TRBD2. CDR3 length equals 17 residues. Germline lookup yields CDR1 SGHNT and CDR2 YENEEA. After removal of 3 bases from V and 4 bases from J, the junction contained 11 bases not matched to a gene. CDR3 in DNA: TGTGCCAGCAGCTTGGGACTACTAGCGGGGGCATGGTACGAGCAGTACTTC. The encoded protein is CASSLGLLAGAWYEQYF.

This chain uses TRBV4-3 with TRBJ1-5; D remains ambiguous. The ends were cut back, 4 bases at V and 4 bases at J, with 11 bases in the middle. This CDR3 spans 14 amino acids. Germline V lookup: CDR1 LGHNA, CDR2 YSLEER. The CDR3 reads CASSLSGRNQPQHF. In DNA, the CDR3 is TGCGCCAGCAGCCTGTCGGGGAGGAATCAGCCCCAGCATTTT.

The chain combines TRBV20-1 with TRBJ2-1, with TRBD2 matching over 8 bases. The germline CDR1 and CDR2 sequences are DFQATT and SNEGSKA (reference sequence). V lost 7 bases to trimming and J lost 4 bases; unmatched junction nucleotides: 15. This CDR3 comprises 16 residues. The CDR3 region has the DNA TGCAGTGGTGAGGGGGGTAGCGGGGAGGTGTACAATGAGCAGTTCTTC. This translates into CSGEGGSGEVYNEQFF.

This clonotype was seen at least ten times. This rearrangement joins TRBV27 to TRBJ1-1, with D tentatively TRBD1 (6 bases). Trimming left V 0 bases short and J 8 bases short, with 16 bases between. From germline, CDR1 is MNHEY and CDR2 SMNVEV (reference sequence). The CDR3 covers 15 residues. CDR3 DNA: TGTGCCAGCAGTTTATCCCGCGGCAGGGGTGACGAAGCTTTCTTT. This encodes CASSLSRGRGDEAFF.

The chain combines TRBV29-1 with TRBJ1-4, with D unresolved. In germline, CDR1 is SQVTM, CDR2 ANQGSEA. V shed 1 base and J shed 8 bases, with 17 bases lying between them. There are 15 residues in the CDR3. The CDR3 sequence: CSVEAGNGPGEKLFF. In nucleotides, the CDR3 is TGCAGCGTTGAAGCGGGGAACGGGCCGGGGGAAAAACTGTTTTTT.

This clonotype has ten or more counts. The V call is TRBV29-1, the J call TRBJ2-1; 12 bases line up with TRBD2. Germline assignment: CDR1 SQVTM and CDR2 ANQGSEA. Trimming removed 7 bases from V and 6 bases from J; junction bases left unmatched: 10. This CDR3 contains 15 residues. The CDR3 region has the DNA TGCAGCGCCCTCCGACTAGCGGGGGCCCTCAATGAGCAGTTCTTC. Its protein product is CSALRLAGALNEQFF.

This clonotype was seen at least ten times. This chain connects TRBV7-9 to TRBJ2-5, with D tentatively TRBD1 (5 bases). Germline V gene sequence: CDR1 SEHNR, CDR2 FQNEAQ (reference sequence). Trimming pared 3 bases from V and 5 bases from J, leaving 13 bases between. This CDR3 spans 14 amino acids. The CDR3 DNA reads TGTGCCAGCAGCTTCGGTGGGGCCGGGGAGACCCAGTACTTC. This gives the protein CASSFGGAGETQYF.

This clonotype was counted between two and nine times. The rearrangement uses TRBV5-1 and TRBJ2-5; a possible D gene is TRBD2 (5 bases). Per germline, CDR1 SGHRS and CDR2 YFSETQ. The CDR3 consists of 14 residues. Trimming took 0 bases from V and 8 from J, leaving 14 bases between them. CDR3 coding DNA: TGCGCCAGCAGCTTGGAAGCGAGGGAAGGAACCCAGTACTTC. This sequence encodes CASSLEAREGTQYF.

This clonotype was picked up many times. The gene calls are TRBV14 and TRBJ2-1; 7 bases are shared with TRBD2. Germline CDR1 is SGHDN and CDR2 is FVKESK. The CDR3 totals 14 residues. V shed 7 bases and J 3 bases; nucleotides not matched to a gene: 6. DNA of the CDR3: TGTGCCAGCACCCGGGACTACAACTACAATGAGCAGTTCTTC. Its translation: CASTRDYNYNEQFF.

This clonotype was observed a handful of times. The chain joins TRBV20-1 to TRBJ2-7; no firm D call. V lost 3 bases and J 3 bases, leaving 9 bases between the germline ends. Looked up from germline, CDR1 is DFQATT and CDR2 is SNEGSKA (reference sequence). The CDR3 totals 12 residues. The CDR3 loop reads CSASGVRYEQYF. As DNA, the CDR3 is TGCAGTGCTAGTGGGGTTCGCTACGAGCAGTACTTC.

This chain joins TRBV12-3 or TRBV12-4 and TRBJ2-5; D gene unclear. The V end was cut by 3 bases, the J end by 7 bases, with 15 bases between. This CDR3 has 14 amino acids. The CDR3 nucleotides read TGTGCCAGCAGTTTCAAGGACCCAACGGGGACCCAGTACTTC. It translates to CASSFKDPTGTQYF.

V is TRBV28 and J is TRBJ2-5; D ambiguous. Per germline, CDR1 MDHEN and CDR2 SYDVKM. The CDR3 covers 14 residues. V lost 5 bases, J lost 3 bases, and 13 bases lay in between. CDR3 in amino acids: CASSLRRQKETQYF. DNA of the CDR3: TGTGCCAGCAGTCTTCGGAGACAAAAAGAGACCCAGTACTTC.

This clonotype was picked up many times. The chain joins TRBV3-1 to TRBJ2-7; the D is unclear. The germline V gene encodes CDR1 LGHDT and CDR2 YNNKEL (reference sequence). This CDR3 has 12 amino acids. Trimming took off 4 bases at V and 0 bases at J, with 4 bases between the two ends. In DNA form, the CDR3 reads TGTGCCAGCAGCCTTCTCTCCTACGAGCAGTACTTC. As protein: CASSLLSYEQYF.

This clonotype was counted at least ten times. The V call is TRBV18, the J call TRBJ2-6; 7 nucleotides match TRBD1. The CDR3 extends over 19 amino acids. In germline, CDR1 is KGHSH, CDR2 LQKENI. After removal of 0 bases from V and 0 bases from J, the junction contained 8 bases not matched to a gene. CDR3 region: CASSPPSTGALSGANVLTF. The CDR3 nucleotides read TGTGCCAGCTCACCACCTAGTACAGGGGCACTCTCTGGGGCCAACGTCCTGACTTTC.

The CDR3 region has the DNA TGTGCCAGCAGCAGGAATACTGGGGCCAACGTCCTGACTTTC. Protein: CASSRNTGANVLTF. The J gene is TRBJ2-6, the V gene TRBV9; no clear D. Germline CDR1 SGDLS, CDR2 YYNGEE. Trimming shortened V by 4 bases and J by 2 bases, and 7 bases separated the two germline ends. The CDR3 is 14 residues long.

The chain carries TRBV20-1 and TRBJ1-5; 8 nucleotides agree with TRBD1. V trimming: 7 bases; J trimming: 0 bases; junction bases outside the gene matches: 17. Germline V gene lookup returns CDR1 DFQATT and CDR2 SNEGSKA (reference sequence). The CDR3 has 18 amino acids. The CDR3 DNA reads as TGCAGTGTAAGACCCCCCAGGGGGCTGGGGTATAGCAATCAGCCCCAGCATTTT. Translation gives CSVRPPRGLGYSNQPQHF.